This T cell receptor (beta chain) was sequenced in a study of T cells in Graves' hyperthyroidism and ophthalmopathy. The CDR3 is 15 amino acids. CDR1 is MNHEY and CDR2 is SMNVEV in the germline V gene (reference sequence). With 3 bases removed from V and 1 base from J, the gap between germline ends came to 12 bases. Amplified TCR beta CDR3 regions came from RNA transcripts. The study used the HTBI primer set for a first-round RT-PCR of the TCR CDR3. One entry per CDR3 protein, called by TCRdb with MiXCR from the multiplex PCR reads. The sample includes about 200,000 distinct CDR3 sequences, roughly a sixth seen only once; the top ten take roughly 49%. This clonotype appeared many times.

The chain is built from TRBV27 and TRBJ1-1; D is unresolved. The sequence derives from a woman aged 50 to 65 with Graves' hyperthyroidism. Specimen: blood. This CDR3 reads CASSFVPGGNTEAFF. For the CDR3, the DNA is TGTGCCAGCAGTTTCGTCCCCGGCGGGAACACTGAAGCTTTCTTT.